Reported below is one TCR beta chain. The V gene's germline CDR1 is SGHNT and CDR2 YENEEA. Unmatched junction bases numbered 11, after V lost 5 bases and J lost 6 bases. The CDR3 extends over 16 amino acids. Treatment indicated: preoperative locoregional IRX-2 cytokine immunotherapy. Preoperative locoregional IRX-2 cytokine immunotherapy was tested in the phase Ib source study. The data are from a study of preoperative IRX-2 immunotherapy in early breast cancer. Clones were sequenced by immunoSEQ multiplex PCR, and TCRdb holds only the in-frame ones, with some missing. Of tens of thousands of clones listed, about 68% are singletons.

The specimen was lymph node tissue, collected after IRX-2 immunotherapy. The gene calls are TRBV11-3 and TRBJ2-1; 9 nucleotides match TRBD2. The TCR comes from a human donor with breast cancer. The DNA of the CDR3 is TGTGCCAGCAGCGACCTAGCGGGGCGGGGCCTCAATGAGCAGTTCTTC. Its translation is CASSDLAGRGLNEQFF. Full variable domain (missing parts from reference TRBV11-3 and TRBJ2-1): EAGVVQSPRYKIIEKKQPVAFWCNPISGHNTLYWYLQNLGQGPELLIRYENEEAVDDSQLPKDRFSAERLKGVDSTLKIQPAELGDSAVYLCASSDLAGRGLNEQFFGPGTRLTVL.